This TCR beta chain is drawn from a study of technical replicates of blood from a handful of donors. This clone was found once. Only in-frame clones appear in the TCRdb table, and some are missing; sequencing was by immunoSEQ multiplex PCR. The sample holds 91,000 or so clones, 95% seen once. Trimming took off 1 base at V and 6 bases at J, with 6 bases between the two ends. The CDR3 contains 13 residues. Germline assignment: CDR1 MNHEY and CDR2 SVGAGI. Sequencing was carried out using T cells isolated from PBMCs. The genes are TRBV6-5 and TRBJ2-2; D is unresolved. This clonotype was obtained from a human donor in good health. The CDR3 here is CASSYFSAGELFF. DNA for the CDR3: TGTGCCAGCAGTTACTTCTCCGCCGGGGAGCTGTTTTTT.